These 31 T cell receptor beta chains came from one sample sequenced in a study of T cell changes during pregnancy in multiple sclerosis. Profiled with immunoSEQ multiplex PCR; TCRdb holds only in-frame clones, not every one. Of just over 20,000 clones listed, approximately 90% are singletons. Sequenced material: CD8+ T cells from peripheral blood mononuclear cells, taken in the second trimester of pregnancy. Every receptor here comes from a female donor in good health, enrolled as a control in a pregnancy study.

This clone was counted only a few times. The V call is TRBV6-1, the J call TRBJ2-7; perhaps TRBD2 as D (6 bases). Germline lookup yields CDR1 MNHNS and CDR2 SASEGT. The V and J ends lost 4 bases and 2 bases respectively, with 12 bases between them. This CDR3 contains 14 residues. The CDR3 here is CASSGGDPAYEQYF. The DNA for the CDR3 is TGTGCCAGCAGTGGGGGGGATCCGGCCTACGAGCAGTACTTC.

CDR3 nucleotide sequence: TGCGCCAGCAGCCAAGAGTTTGGGACAGGGCACGGGGAGCTGTTTTTT. Its translation is CASSQEFGTGHGELFF. This chain connects TRBV4-3 to TRBJ2-2; 9 bases fit TRBD1. V was pared by 0 bases and J by 7 bases, with 6 bases of the junction left unmatched. Germline CDR1 and CDR2: LGHNA and YSLEER. The CDR3 runs 16 residues.

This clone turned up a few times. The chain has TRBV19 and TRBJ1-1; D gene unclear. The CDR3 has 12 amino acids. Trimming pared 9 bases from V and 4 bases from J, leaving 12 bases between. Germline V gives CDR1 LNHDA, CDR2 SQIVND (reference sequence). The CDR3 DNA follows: TGTGCCAGCGAGGGAGGGAGCACTGAAGCTTTCTTT. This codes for CASEGGSTEAFF.

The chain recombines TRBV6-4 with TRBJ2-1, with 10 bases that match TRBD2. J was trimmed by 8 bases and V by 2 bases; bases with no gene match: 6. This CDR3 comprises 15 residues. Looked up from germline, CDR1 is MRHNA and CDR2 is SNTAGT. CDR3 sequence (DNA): TGTGCCAGCAGTGACATAGCGGGAGGCTCGGATGAGCAGTTCTTC. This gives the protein CASSDIAGGSDEQFF.

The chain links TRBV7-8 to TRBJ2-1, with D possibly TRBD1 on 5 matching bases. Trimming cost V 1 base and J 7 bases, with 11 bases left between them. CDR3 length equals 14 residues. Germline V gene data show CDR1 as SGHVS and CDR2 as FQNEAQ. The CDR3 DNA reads TGTGCCAGCAGCTTAGATCAGGGATGGAATGAGCAGTTCTTC. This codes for CASSLDQGWNEQFF.

In DNA form, the CDR3 reads TGTGCCAGCAGCGTAGCCAAATTGGGGGGTCATGGGATAGAGACCCAGTACTTC. This codes for CASSVAKLGGHGIETQYF. This chain uses TRBV9 with TRBJ2-5, with D maybe TRBD2 (6 bases). Germline assignment: CDR1 SGDLS and CDR2 YYNGEE. V was cut by 0 bases and J by 4 bases, with 22 bases left in between. The CDR3 is 18 amino acids.

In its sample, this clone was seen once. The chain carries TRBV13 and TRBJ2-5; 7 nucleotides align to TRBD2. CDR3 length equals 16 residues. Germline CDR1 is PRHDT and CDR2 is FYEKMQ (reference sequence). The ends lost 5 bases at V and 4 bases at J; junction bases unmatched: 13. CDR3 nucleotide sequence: TGTGCCAGCAGCCCTAGGATTGGCGGGAGTGCAGAGACCCAGTACTTC. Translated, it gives CASSPRIGGSAETQYF.

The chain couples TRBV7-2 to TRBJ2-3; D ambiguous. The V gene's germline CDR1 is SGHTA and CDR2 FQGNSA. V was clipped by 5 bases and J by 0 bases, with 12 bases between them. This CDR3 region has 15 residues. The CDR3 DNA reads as TGTGCCAGCAGCACTGTTTGGGCTAGCACAGATACGCAGTATTTT. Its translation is CASSTVWASTDTQYF.

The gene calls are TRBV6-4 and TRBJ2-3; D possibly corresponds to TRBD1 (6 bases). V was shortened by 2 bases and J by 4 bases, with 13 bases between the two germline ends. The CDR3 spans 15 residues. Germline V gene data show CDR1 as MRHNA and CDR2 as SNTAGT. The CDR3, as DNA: TGTGCCAGCAGTGACGGGGCAGGGGATGCAGATACGCAGTATTTT. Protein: CASSDGAGDADTQYF.

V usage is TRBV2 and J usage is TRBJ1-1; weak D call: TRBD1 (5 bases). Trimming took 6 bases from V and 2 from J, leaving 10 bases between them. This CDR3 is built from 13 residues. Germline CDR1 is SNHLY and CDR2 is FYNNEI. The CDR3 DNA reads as TGTGCCAGCAGACAGGAGATCAACACTGAAGCTTTCTTT. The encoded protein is CASRQEINTEAFF. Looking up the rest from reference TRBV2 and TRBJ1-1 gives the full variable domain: EPEVTQTPSHQVTQMGQEVILRCVPISNHLYFYWYRQILGQKVEFLVSFYNNEISEKSEIFDDQFSVERPDGSNFTLKIRSTKLEDSAMYFCASRQEINTEAFFGQGTRLTVV.

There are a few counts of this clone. The chain's CDR3 is CATSPSWTGPPEQYF. CDR3 nucleotides: TGTGCCACCAGCCCCTCGTGGACAGGCCCCCCTGAGCAGTACTTC. The chain links TRBV15 to TRBJ2-7, with TRBD1 matching 7 bases. CDR3 length: 15 amino acids. V was pared by 5 bases and J by 7 bases, with 14 bases of the junction left unmatched. Germline CDR1 and CDR2: LNHNV and YYDKDF (reference sequence).

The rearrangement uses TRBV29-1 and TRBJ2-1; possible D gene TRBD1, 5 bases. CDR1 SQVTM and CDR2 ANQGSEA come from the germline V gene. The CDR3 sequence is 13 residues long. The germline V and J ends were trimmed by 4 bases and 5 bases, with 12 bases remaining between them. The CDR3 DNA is TGCAGCGTTGTTTGGCTAGGGGACAATGAGCAGTTCTTC. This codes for CSVVWLGDNEQFF.

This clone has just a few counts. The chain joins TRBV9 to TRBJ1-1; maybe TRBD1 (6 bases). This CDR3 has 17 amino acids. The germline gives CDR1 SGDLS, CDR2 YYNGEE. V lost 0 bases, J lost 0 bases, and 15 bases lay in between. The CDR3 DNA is TGTGCCAGCAGCGTAGGCGGGTATCAGGGGCTGAACACTGAAGCTTTCTTT. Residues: CASSVGGYQGLNTEAFF.

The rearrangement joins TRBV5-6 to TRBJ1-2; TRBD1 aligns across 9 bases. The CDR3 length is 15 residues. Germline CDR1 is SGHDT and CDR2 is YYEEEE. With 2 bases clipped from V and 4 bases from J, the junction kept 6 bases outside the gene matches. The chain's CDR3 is CASSFYRDRVYGYTF. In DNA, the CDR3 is TGTGCCAGCAGCTTTTACCGGGACAGGGTCTATGGCTACACCTTC.

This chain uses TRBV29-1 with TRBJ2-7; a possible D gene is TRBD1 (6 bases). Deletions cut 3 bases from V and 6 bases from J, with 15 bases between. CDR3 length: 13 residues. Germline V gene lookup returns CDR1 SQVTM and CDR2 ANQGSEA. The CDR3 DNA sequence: TGCAGCGTTGAGGAACAGGGTAACGGCGAGCAGTACTTC. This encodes CSVEEQGNGEQYF.

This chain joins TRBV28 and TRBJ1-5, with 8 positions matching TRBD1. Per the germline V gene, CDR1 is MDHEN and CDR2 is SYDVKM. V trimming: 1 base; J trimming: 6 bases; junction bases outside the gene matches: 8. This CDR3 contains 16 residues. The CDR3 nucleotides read TGTGCCAGCAGTTTATTTCAGGGGGCGTCAGGTCAGCCCCAGCATTTT. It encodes CASSLFQGASGQPQHF.

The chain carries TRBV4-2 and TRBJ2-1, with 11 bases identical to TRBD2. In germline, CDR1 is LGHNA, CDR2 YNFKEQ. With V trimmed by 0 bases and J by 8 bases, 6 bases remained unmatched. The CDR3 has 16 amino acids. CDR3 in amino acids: CASSQDLGTSGDEQFF. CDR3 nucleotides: TGTGCCAGCAGCCAAGATCTGGGGACTAGCGGAGATGAGCAGTTCTTC.

As DNA, the CDR3 is TGTGCCAGCAGCCAGCTCGGGGGAGGGTACAGAATGGATGAGCAGTTCTTC. Protein product: CASSQLGGGYRMDEQFF. V gene TRBV7-6 combines with J gene TRBJ2-1; TRBD2 matches 7 bases. The CDR3 covers 17 residues. Germline trimming cut 5 bases from V and 8 bases from J; bases unmatched to any gene: 18. Germline CDR1 is SGHVS and CDR2 is FNYEAQ.

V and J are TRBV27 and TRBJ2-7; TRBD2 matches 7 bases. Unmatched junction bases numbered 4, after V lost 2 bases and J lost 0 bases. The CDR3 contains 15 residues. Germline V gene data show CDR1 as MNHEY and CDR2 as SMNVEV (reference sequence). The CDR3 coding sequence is TGTGCCAGCAGTTTAGCGGGAGATATCTCCTACGAGCAGTACTTC. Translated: CASSLAGDISYEQYF.

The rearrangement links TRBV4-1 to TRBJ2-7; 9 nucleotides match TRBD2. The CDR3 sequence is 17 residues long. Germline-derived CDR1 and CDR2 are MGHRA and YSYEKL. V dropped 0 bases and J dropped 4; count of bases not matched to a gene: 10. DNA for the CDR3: TGCGCCAGCAGCCAAGAAGAGCTAGCGGGGTCTTCGTACGAGCAGTACTTC. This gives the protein CASSQEELAGSSYEQYF.

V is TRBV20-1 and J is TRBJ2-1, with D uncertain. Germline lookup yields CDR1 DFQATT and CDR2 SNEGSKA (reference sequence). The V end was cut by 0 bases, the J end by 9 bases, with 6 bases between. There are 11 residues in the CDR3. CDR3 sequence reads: CSARDISEQFF. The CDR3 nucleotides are TGCAGTGCTAGAGATATTAGTGAGCAGTTCTTC.

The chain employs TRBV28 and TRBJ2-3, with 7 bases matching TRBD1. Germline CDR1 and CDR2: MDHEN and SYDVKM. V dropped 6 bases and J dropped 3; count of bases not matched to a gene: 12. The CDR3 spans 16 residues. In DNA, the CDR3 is TGTGCCAGCAGCTTTAGTAGGGGGCAGGGGACAGATACGCAGTATTTT. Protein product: CASSFSRGQGTDTQYF.

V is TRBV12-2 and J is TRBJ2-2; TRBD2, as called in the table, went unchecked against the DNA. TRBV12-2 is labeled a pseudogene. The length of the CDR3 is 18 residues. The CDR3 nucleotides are TGTGCAAGTCGCTTACCCAATCAAGTGGCTAGTTGGACCGGGGAGCTGTTTTTT. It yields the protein CASRLPNQVASWTGELFF.

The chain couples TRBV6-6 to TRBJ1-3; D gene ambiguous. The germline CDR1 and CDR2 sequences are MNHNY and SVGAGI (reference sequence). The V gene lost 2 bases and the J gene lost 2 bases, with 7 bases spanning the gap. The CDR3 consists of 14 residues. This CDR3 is CASSYLTAGNTIYF. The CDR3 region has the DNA TGTGCCAGCAGTTACCTGACTGCTGGAAACACCATATATTTT.

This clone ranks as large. In DNA, the CDR3 is TGTGCCAGCAGCGTAGGGGGAGGGCCCCAAGAGACCCAGTACTTC. Translating it yields CASSVGGGPQETQYF. The genes are TRBV9 and TRBJ2-5, with TRBD2 identical over 7 bases. The CDR3 consists of 15 residues. Germline V gene lookup returns CDR1 SGDLS and CDR2 YYNGEE. V trimming: 0 bases; J trimming: 1 base; junction bases outside the gene matches: 3.

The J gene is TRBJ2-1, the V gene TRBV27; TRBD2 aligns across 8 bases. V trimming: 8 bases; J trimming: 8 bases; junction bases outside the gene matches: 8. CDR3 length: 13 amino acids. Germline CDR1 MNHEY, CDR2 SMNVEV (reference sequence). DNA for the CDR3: TGTGCCAGCGGACTATGGACTAGCCATGAGCAGTTCTTC. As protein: CASGLWTSHEQFF.

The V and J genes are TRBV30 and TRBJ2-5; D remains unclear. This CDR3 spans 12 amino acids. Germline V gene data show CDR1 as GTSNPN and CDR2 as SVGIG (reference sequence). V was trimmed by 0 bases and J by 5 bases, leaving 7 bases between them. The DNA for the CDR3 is TGTGCCTGGAGTGTCGCCGGGGAGACCCAGTACTTC. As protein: CAWSVAGETQYF.

CDR3 region: CASSHGLVGYNEQFF. The DNA of the CDR3 is TGCGCCAGCAGCCACGGACTAGTAGGCTACAATGAGCAGTTCTTC. This chain uses TRBV4-1 with TRBJ2-1, with 7 bases lining up with TRBD2. The CDR3 has 15 residues. The trim removed 3 bases at V and 3 bases at J, leaving 5 bases unmatched. Germline lookup yields CDR1 MGHRA and CDR2 YSYEKL.

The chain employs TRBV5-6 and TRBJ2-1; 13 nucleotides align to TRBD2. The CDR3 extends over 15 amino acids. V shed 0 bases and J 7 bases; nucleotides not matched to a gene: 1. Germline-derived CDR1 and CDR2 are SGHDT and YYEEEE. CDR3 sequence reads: CASSLGTSGRNEQFF. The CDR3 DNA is TGTGCCAGCAGCTTGGGGACTAGCGGGAGAAATGAGCAGTTCTTC.

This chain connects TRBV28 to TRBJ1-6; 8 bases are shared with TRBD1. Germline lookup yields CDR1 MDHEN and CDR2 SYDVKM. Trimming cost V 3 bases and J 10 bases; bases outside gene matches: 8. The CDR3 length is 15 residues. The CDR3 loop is CASSFEDRASSPLHF. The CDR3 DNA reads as TGTGCCAGCAGTTTTGAGGACAGGGCATCGTCACCCCTCCACTTT.

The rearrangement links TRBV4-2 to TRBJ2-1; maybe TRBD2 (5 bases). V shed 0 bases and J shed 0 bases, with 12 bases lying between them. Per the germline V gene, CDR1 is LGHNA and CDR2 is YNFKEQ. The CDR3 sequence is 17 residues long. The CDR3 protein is CASSQDVALSSYNEQFF. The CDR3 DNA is TGTGCCAGCAGCCAAGATGTAGCGCTGAGCTCCTACAATGAGCAGTTCTTC.